One sample yielded the 8 T cell receptor beta chains listed below, sequenced in a study of T-cell memory formation after mild COVID-19. A single record per CDR3 protein comes from TCRdb applying MiXCR to the 5' RACE reads. The sample lists approximately 260,000 distinct CDR3 sequences; 16% were seen once. Sequenced material: PBMCs or a T cell subset sorted from them (not recorded which). These receptors were obtained from a young man who had mild COVID-19 (a few samples of this study predate the infection). Cell type and time point are not known.

This clonotype occurred many times. The chain has TRBV5-1 and TRBJ2-7; 7 bases agree with TRBD1. The J segment lost 5 bases and the V segment lost 1 base, leaving 6 bases of the junction unmatched. CDR3 length: 14 residues. In germline, CDR1 is SGHRS, CDR2 YFSETQ. The CDR3 DNA is TGCGCCAGCAGCTTGTATACGGGACAGAACGAGCAGTACTTC. Protein: CASSLYTGQNEQYF.

This clonotype was detected a few times. This chain joins TRBV7-2 and TRBJ1-3; D ambiguous. This CDR3 spans 14 amino acids. Per germline, CDR1 SGHTA and CDR2 FQGNSA. The V end lost 1 base, the J end lost 6 bases, and 10 bases lay between the germline ends. The CDR3 loop is CASSLGVALNTIYF. The CDR3 nucleotides are TGTGCCAGCAGCTTAGGGGTTGCCCTAAACACCATATATTTT.

The CDR3 is CASGQFHEKLFF. The CDR3 DNA is TGTGCCAGCGGACAGTTCCATGAAAAACTGTTTTTT. The genes are TRBV7-2 and TRBJ1-4, with D perhaps matching TRBD1 (6 bases). The CDR3 runs to 12 residues. The germline V gene has CDR1 SGHTA and CDR2 FQGNSA. Trimming took 8 bases from V and 6 from J, leaving 10 bases between them.

The rearrangement joins TRBV7-9 to TRBJ1-5, with D maybe TRBD1 (6 bases). Germline V gives CDR1 SEHNR, CDR2 FQNEAQ (reference sequence). The CDR3 has 16 residues. V was clipped by 5 bases and J by 7 bases, with 21 bases between them. The DNA of the CDR3 is TGTGCCAGCAGCCCCGGCGGGGGGGCGTCTCGGCAGCCCCAGCATTTT. This sequence encodes CASSPGGGASRQPQHF.

Only a few counts were recorded for this clonotype. This chain connects TRBV7-2 to TRBJ2-7, with D tentatively TRBD1 (5 bases). CDR3 size: 13 residues. The V and J ends lost 3 bases and 3 bases respectively, with 9 bases between them. Germline CDR1 is SGHTA and CDR2 is FQGNSA. For the CDR3, the DNA is TGTGCCAGCAGCTTCCTCCAGGGCTACGAGCAGTACGTC. Encoded protein: CASSFLQGYEQYV.

The chain has TRBV7-2 and TRBJ2-5; possible D gene TRBD2, 6 bases. The CDR3 has 13 amino acids. Germline CDR1 is SGHTA and CDR2 is FQGNSA. V lost 5 bases to trimming and J lost 7 bases, with 14 bases between them. The CDR3 here is CASSAPGVGTQYF. CDR3 coding DNA: TGTGCCAGCAGCGCCCCGGGGGTCGGGACCCAGTACTTC.

V usage is TRBV6-5 and J usage is TRBJ1-1; tentative D call: TRBD1 (5 bases). The V end lost 2 bases, the J end lost 6 bases, and 10 bases lay between the germline ends. Germline CDR1 and CDR2: MNHEY and SVGAGI. The CDR3 spans 13 residues. As DNA, the CDR3 is TGTGCCAGCAGTTACGGATGGGGCCCTGAAGCTTTCTTT. This sequence encodes CASSYGWGPEAFF.

The rearrangement joins TRBV6-1 to TRBJ2-2; TRBD1 matches 8 bases. This CDR3 region has 13 residues. Germline values: CDR1 MNHNS, CDR2 SASEGT. Trimming at V came to 6 bases and at J to 6 bases, leaving 3 bases not matched to a gene. The CDR3 loop reads CASRLQGAGELFF. The CDR3 region has the DNA TGTGCCAGCAGATTACAGGGGGCCGGGGAGCTGTTTTTT.